This note documents a single TCR beta chain sequence. The data were taken from a study of blood T cell repertoires in COVID-19. At the level of the study: Acute and convalescent COVID-19 specimens originated in the United States, Italy and Spain. PBMCs, B-cell-depleted T cells, or T cells provided the cDNA or gDNA that made up the material.

In the source study's methods: Nucleated cell number was recorded as an estimate derived from reference gene primer amplification. TCRdb's table, derived via immunoSEQ multiplex PCR, lists solely in-frame clones and lacks some. Clonal size and the V and J genes are those of that table, whereas D and trimming came from the DNA. The table shows about 160,000 clones, with over 75% occurring only once. Germline V gene lookup returns CDR1 KGHSH and CDR2 LQKENI. The CDR3 is 13 residues long. With 8 bases removed from V and 6 bases from J, the gap between germline ends came to 13 bases. In Seattle, patients joined the study during active infection and were tracked longitudinally.

The receptor was derived from a man older than 75 with COVID-19, enrolled during active disease. Sequencing used peripheral blood. The chain recombines TRBV18 with TRBJ2-2; D perhaps matches TRBD2 (6 bases). The CDR3: CASVSGTAGELFF. CDR3 DNA: TGTGCCAGCGTTAGCGGTACGGCCGGGGAGCTGTTTTTT.